This T cell receptor (beta chain) was retrieved from a study of identical twins listed by TCRdb under 2016. About the study as a whole: The study deep-sequenced TCR alpha and beta repertoires from monozygotic twins, unrelated adults of various ages and cord blood to test whether fetal clonotypes persist. To rule out contamination, the twin experiments were replicated at different times with different library preparation protocols.

In this sample, this clonotype turned up a few times. The target of this receptor is not known. It has no much larger one-base neighbor in the sample; base qualities were not kept. Overall study outcomes, separate from this receptor: Excess twin sharing in beta out-of-frame sequences was weaker because fewer shared sequences lowered the signal-to-noise ratio. Out-of-frame TCR alpha sequences shared between twins showed an excess of low generation-probability sequences compared with coincidental sharing between unrelated individuals. Recombination models systematically underestimated out-of-frame TCR alpha sharing in monozygotic twins but agreed with sharing between unrelated individuals. Invariant T cells such as MAIT and iNKT could partly confound zero-insertion analyses, though diverse VJ usage argued against this for most clonotypes. Abundant cord blood beta clonotypes carried fewer insertions; young adult naive repertoires showed a weaker similar trend, while memory repertoires showed none. Because the same donors could not be followed over many years, conclusions were based on cross-sectional statistical analysis.

Every donor was a healthy Caucasian. The twin cohort consisted of three pairs of female monozygotic twins, all aged roughly 18 to 30 years. Positive isolation kits from Invitrogen were used to isolate the CD4+ and CD8+ T cell populations. The library relied on 5' RACE. The instrument was an Illumina HiSeq 2000. Template switching introduced a universal primer binding site; the final cDNA contained a unique molecular identifier, enabling accurate counting of TCR cDNA molecules. Specific primers in the conserved constant-segment region were used to synthesize first-strand cDNA for TCR alpha and beta chains. To control for contamination, every cDNA library was double barcoded, receiving both a SMART-Mk sample barcode and Illumina barcodes. Two successive PCR steps introduced TruSeq adapter sequences along with Illumina sample barcodes. TCR alpha and beta cDNA libraries were sequenced on the Illumina HiSeq platform with custom primers. The original pipeline was this. Raw reads were processed with MiGEC to extract unique molecular identifiers, and MiXCR was used to determine CDR3 positions. Recombination models were inferred per individual with the repgenHMM and IGoR tools using an EM algorithm. The tcR package in R was used for shared clonotype analysis, with sharing normalized by the product of cloneset sizes. Out-of-frame nonproductive sequences were analyzed to study raw recombination free of thymic and clonal selection effects. Clones were called with MiXCR by TCRdb after fastp trimmed the public reads at Q25, and only in-frame beta chains were retained. Rows are unified per CDR3 protein, each entry keeping the most common DNA and genes. TCRdb assigned the V and J calls; the authors' analysis was not used. This sample lists 250,000 or so distinct CDR3 sequences; roughly 8% were detected once. The top ten constitute less than 4% of the sample.

The same sample was also used in a study of yellow fever vaccine responses in identical twins. As noted in the second study: The authors reported that the T cell response to vaccination in identical twins appeared partly convergent and partly personalized. In identical twins, the study followed T cell clones that responded to the vaccine with precision.

The sequence was collected from a woman aged 18-29 years in good health. What was sequenced was CD8+ T cells sorted from blood.

For the CDR3, the sequence is CAIQDRDPSTDTQYF. The nucleotide sequence reads TGTGCCATCCAAGACAGGGACCCTAGCACAGATACGCAGTATTTT. The rearrangement joined TRBV2 to TRBJ2-3; the junction holds 7 bases that match TRBD1. Germline trimming: 10 bases from V, 0 bases from J; junction bases outside gene matches: 10. The CDR1 and CDR2 encoded by the germline V gene are SNHLY and FYNNEI. From the cysteine up to the phenylalanine, the CDR3 has a length of 15 residues. CDR3 DNA is the only sequence kept; it has 45 bases, read in frame from the first base.